This T cell receptor (beta chain) was documented in a study of blood T cells in healthy people across ages (dated by TCRdb to the mid-2010s). With regard to the full study: Template switching captured roughly one uniquely barcoded TCR beta cDNA molecule per two T cells in model experiments. The donors were divided into four age groups: young (average around 15 years), middle-aged (approximately 39), aged (around 67) and long-lived (82). The study analyzed two additional independent replicas of 1 million unique cDNA reads from the same blood draw for two donors, one aged 18 to 30 and one aged 80 or older. Using deep sequencing normalized with unique cDNA molecular identifiers, the study measured how TCR beta repertoire diversity changes with age. To avoid experimental bias, donors of different ages were distributed randomly across sequencing lanes. On the study overall, not on this receptor specifically: Estimates of total diversity based on one million sequenced T cells were regarded as lower bounds and as underestimates. Donor CMV infection status was unknown, potentially confounding age-related changes in expanded clonotypes. The long-lived group showed more naive CD4+ T cells, fewer expanded clones and increased TCR diversity than the aged group, suggesting age selection. Conclusive comparison of naive and antigen-experienced compartments was prevented by the profiling of bulk unsorted PBMCs. There was a strong correlation between observed TCR beta diversity and the percentage of naive T cells measured by flow cytometry. Observed TCR beta diversity per million T cells fell roughly linearly with age, and a significant reduction was already apparent by age around 36.

Receptors were amplified or captured by 5' RACE. The sample was run on an Illumina HiSeq 2500. The second PCR ran for about 7 to 11 cycles and used a J-beta primer mix along with a sample-barcoded 5' primer. A template-switch 5' adaptor carrying 12 random nucleotides introduced a unique molecular identifier onto each TCR beta cDNA molecule. Each sample yielded at least 2.5 million CDR3-containing paired-end reads. All of the RNA was converted into first-strand cDNA using the Mint cDNA synthesis kit, with a TRBC-specific oligonucleotide serving as the primer. All cDNA was treated with uracil-DNA glycosylase and then went through a first 18-cycle PCR with the universal primers M1SS and BC2_uni_R. The paper's data handling went like this. Each sample was normalized by randomly selecting 1 million high-quality reads, each carrying a distinct molecular identifier. Reads sharing molecular identifiers were discarded rather than binned into consensus sequences. MiTCR, run with a Q25 quality threshold and the strictest error-elimination algorithm, handled CDR3 identification, clonotype clustering and error correction. A nonparametric unseen species model using Euler transformation provided a lower-bound estimate of total TCR beta diversity. In-frame beta chains were kept once TCRdb had trimmed the public reads at Q25 with fastp and called clones with MiXCR. Identical CDR3 proteins give one entry, which carries the most common genes and DNA. It is TCRdb's table, rather than the study itself, that gives the V and J calls and clone size. Across this sample there are roughly 680,000 distinct CDR3 sequences, with 49% seen only once. The top ten constitute about 32% of the sample.

The CDR3 spans 14 residues, from the cysteine through the phenylalanine. Only the CDR3 part of the read is kept: 42 bases, read in frame from the first base. V is pared back by 5 bases and J by 8 bases, with 18 bases lying between the germline termini. CDR1 and CDR2 are read off the germline V gene as SQVTM and ANQGSEA. Systemically healthy Caucasian individuals from Russia, some 38 in total and aged about 6 to 90 years, were included as donors. Each donor gave ten milliliters of peripheral blood, drawn into EDTA-treated Vacutainer tubes. Ficoll-Paque density-gradient centrifugation was used to isolate PBMCs, with at least 7 million obtained per sample. Trizol reagent was used to extract total RNA from PBMCs, with at least 6 micrograms per sample. Naive CD45RAhigh/CD27high T cell percentages were measured by flow cytometry on a PBMC aliquot from every donor. On this clonotype: Its antigen is unknown. No per-base quality is available; no much larger clone lies one base away.

The origin of this receptor is a woman in her sixties in good health. The chain is encoded by TRBV29-1 joined to TRBJ1-4; D gene: possibly TRBD1, on 5 matching bases. The sequencing input was blood. DNA sequence: TGCAGCGTTCTGTCGACACAGGATGGCGAAAAACTGTTTTTT. Its translation is CSVLSTQDGEKLFF.